This paragraph reports one T cell receptor beta chain. Its antigen is unidentified. Each CDR3 protein is one row after TCRdb ran MiXCR on the 5' RACE reads. Here the sample spans 1.5 million to 2 million distinct CDR3 sequences, 25% to 35% being singletons. This sample is drawn from a study of identical twins. Study-level points and caveats: Some out-of-frame alpha sequences were shared by twins, and these showed excess low generation probability. Conclusions came from cross-sectional statistical analysis, not from following the same donors.

All donors were healthy Caucasians. V gave up 6 bases and J gave up 7 bases, with 15 bases separating them. The CDR3 consists of 13 residues. CDR1 DFQATT and CDR2 SNEGSKA come from the germline V gene (reference sequence). The V gene is TRBV20-1, the J gene TRBJ2-2; D may be TRBD1 or TRBD2 (5 bases each). Input material: cord blood. The TCR originated in a newborn girl in good health. The CDR3 loop is CSAWDPKGGELFF. The CDR3 nucleotides are TGCAGTGCCTGGGACCCCAAAGGCGGGGAGCTGTTTTTT.